Shown below are 18 T cell receptor beta chains from a single sample sequenced in a study of shared clonotypes between healthy human individuals. Here immunoSEQ multiplex PCR was the method, and the copy in TCRdb shows in-frame clones only, minus some. This sample has 2 million to 3 million clones; approximately 93% occur once, and the top ten carry about 0.39%. The sequenced material came from naive CD4+ T cells from PBMCs. Subset: CD45RA+ positively selected. The receptors shown here come from a man aged 18-30 years in good health. Some clones in this sample may be carry-over from other donors' samples.

This rearrangement joins TRBV7-8 to TRBJ2-2; the match to TRBD2 covers 7 bases. Unmatched junction bases numbered 4, after V lost 8 bases and J lost 1 base. From germline, CDR1 is SGHVS and CDR2 FQNEAQ. CDR3 length: 14 residues. The CDR3 protein is CASYGGLNTGELFF. Here the CDR3 DNA reads TGTGCCAGCTACGGGGGGTTGAACACCGGGGAGCTGTTTTTT.

The chain has TRBV27 and TRBJ2-7; 7 bases match TRBD1. CDR3 length: 12 residues. With V trimmed by 4 bases and J by 10 bases, 7 bases remained unmatched. Germline assignment: CDR1 MNHEY and CDR2 SMNVEV (reference sequence). CDR3 DNA sequence: TGTGCCAGCAGTTCCCCACAGGGGAAACAGTACTTC. It yields the protein CASSSPQGKQYF.

This sequence joins TRBV18 and TRBJ1-4; D uncertain. Germline values: CDR1 KGHSH, CDR2 LQKENI. V dropped 5 bases and J dropped 2 bases, with 9 bases sitting between them. The CDR3 has 14 residues. The CDR3 sequence is CASSLVATNEKLFF. The CDR3 DNA reads as TGTGCCAGCTCATTAGTGGCGACTAATGAAAAACTGTTTTTT.

J is TRBJ2-1 and V is TRBV27; D may be TRBD2 (5 bases). This CDR3 contains 17 residues. The V and J ends lost 3 bases and 6 bases respectively, with 21 bases between them. Germline loops: CDR1 MNHEY, CDR2 SMNVEV (reference sequence). The CDR3 loop reads CASSFTFPGSPLNEQFF. The DNA for the CDR3 is TGTGCCAGCAGTTTCACATTCCCGGGATCCCCCCTCAATGAGCAGTTCTTC.

The chain is built from TRBV5-1 and TRBJ2-5; D uncertain. The germline gives CDR1 SGHRS, CDR2 YFSETQ. The V end lost 7 bases, the J end lost 2 bases, and 15 bases lay between the germline ends. There are 14 residues in the CDR3. CDR3 in amino acids: CASALTHGQETQYF. CDR3 bases: TGCGCCAGCGCCTTAACCCACGGGCAAGAGACCCAGTACTTC.

The chain has TRBV5-1 and TRBJ1-1, with D possibly TRBD1 on 5 matching bases. The CDR3 has 14 amino acids. The V gene lost 4 bases and the J gene lost 9 bases, with 19 bases spanning the gap. Per the germline V gene, CDR1 is SGHRS and CDR2 is YFSETQ. CDR3 protein: CASSIGGSLEKAFF. DNA for the CDR3: TGCGCCAGCAGCATTGGGGGGTCCCTGGAGAAAGCTTTCTTT.

The chain combines TRBV28 with TRBJ1-5, with 7 bases fitting TRBD1. Unmatched junction bases numbered 5, after V lost 6 bases and J lost 0 bases. Germline CDR1 and CDR2: MDHEN and SYDVKM. This CDR3 spans 15 amino acids. The CDR3 spells CASRGDRFSNQPQHF. CDR3 nucleotide sequence: TGTGCCAGCAGGGGGGACAGATTTAGCAATCAGCCCCAGCATTTT. The variable domain in full, with the rest retrieved from reference TRBV28 and TRBJ1-5, is DVKVTQSSRYLVKRTGEKVFLECVQDMDHENMFWYRQDPGLGLRLIYFSYDVKMKEKGDIPEGYSVSREKKERFSLILESASTNQTSMYLCASRGDRFSNQPQHFGDGTRLSIL.

V usage is TRBV5-1 and J usage is TRBJ2-1, with D unresolved. CDR1 is SGHRS and CDR2 is YFSETQ in the germline V gene. With 1 base removed from V and 6 bases from J, the gap between germline ends came to 11 bases. The CDR3 contains 14 residues. The CDR3 DNA follows: TGCGCCAGCAGCTTGTTAGTAGTGGGCAATGAGCAGTTCTTC. Its translation: CASSLLVVGNEQFF.

The chain carries TRBV7-2 and TRBJ2-1, with 9 bases matching TRBD2. CDR1 and CDR2 (germline): SGHTA, FQGNSA. J gave up 9 bases and V 1 base, and 10 bases lay outside the gene matches. The CDR3 consists of 16 residues. The CDR3 nucleotides are TGTGCCAGCAGCTTAGTATCTAGCGGGAACTTCGGTGAGCAGTTCTTC. Amino acids: CASSLVSSGNFGEQFF.

A word on this clone: Other DNA sequences from this sample encode an identical CDR3 as well. The chain has TRBV9 and TRBJ1-4, with D tentatively TRBD1 (6 bases). Looked up from germline, CDR1 is SGDLS and CDR2 is YYNGEE. V was cut by 0 bases and J by 5 bases, with 8 bases left in between. This CDR3 has 14 amino acids. The CDR3 region has the DNA TGTGCCAGCAGCGTAGCAGGGGCGAATGAAAAACTGTTTTTT. Protein product: CASSVAGANEKLFF.

Of note for this clone: This sample also contains other DNA sequences that code for the same CDR3. The chain employs TRBV5-1 and TRBJ2-2; TRBD1 aligns across 10 bases. CDR3 length: 14 amino acids. Germline CDR1 is SGHRS and CDR2 is YFSETQ. After removal of 4 bases from V and 5 bases from J, the junction contained 2 bases not matched to a gene. The CDR3 nucleotides are TGCGCCAGCAGCCCGGGACAGGGGACCGGGGAGCTGTTTTTT. Amino acids: CASSPGQGTGELFF. The full variable domain, completed using reference TRBV5-1 and TRBJ2-2, is KAGVTQTPRYLIKTRGQQVTLSCSPISGHRSVSWYQQTPGQGLQFLFEYFSETQRNKGNFPGRFSGRQFSNSRSEMNVSTLELGDSALYLCASSPGQGTGELFFGEGSRLTVL.

The rearrangement links TRBV5-8 to TRBJ2-1, with TRBD2 matching over 13 bases. Germline CDR1 is SGHTS and CDR2 is YDEGEE. This CDR3 is 15 amino acids long. J lost 5 bases, V lost 2 bases, and 1 base had no gene match. The CDR3 DNA sequence: TGTGCCAGCAGCTTAGGGACTAGCGGGAACAATGAGCAGTTCTTC. Translation: CASSLGTSGNNEQFF.

J is TRBJ2-1 and V is TRBV30, with 11 positions matching TRBD2. Trimming cost V 1 base and J 2 bases; bases outside gene matches: 4. In germline, CDR1 is GTSNPN, CDR2 SVGIG (reference sequence). The CDR3 runs 16 residues. Here the CDR3 reads CAWSAFSGRAYNEQFF. The CDR3 DNA is TGTGCCTGGAGTGCCTTTAGCGGGAGGGCCTACAATGAGCAGTTCTTC.

The genes are TRBV4-1 and TRBJ2-1; D not certain. Trimming took off 1 base at V and 5 bases at J, with 15 bases between the two ends. CDR1 MGHRA and CDR2 YSYEKL come from the germline V gene. The CDR3 is 16 amino acids. CDR3 in DNA: TGCGCCAGCAGCCAAGTGACCCGTATCAGTAACAATGAGCAGTTCTTC. Translating gives CASSQVTRISNNEQFF.

This chain joins TRBV4-2 and TRBJ2-6; D remains ambiguous. This CDR3 has 19 amino acids. With 1 base removed from V and 0 bases from J, the gap between germline ends came to 16 bases. In germline, CDR1 is LGHNA, CDR2 YNFKEQ. CDR3 sequence reads: CASSQALLGSDSGANVLTF. As DNA, the CDR3 is TGTGCCAGCAGCCAAGCCCTCCTCGGCAGCGACTCTGGGGCCAACGTCCTGACTTTC.

The rearrangement joins TRBV2 to TRBJ2-1; 12 nucleotides agree with TRBD2. The V and J ends lost 6 bases and 7 bases, in that order; junction bases with no gene match: 10. Germline V gene sequence: CDR1 SNHLY, CDR2 FYNNEI. The CDR3 loop spans 16 amino acids. The CDR3 bases are TGTGCCAGCAGCCTGAGGACTAGCGGGGCCGTTAATGAGCAGTTCTTC. It specifies CASSLRTSGAVNEQFF.

The chain uses TRBV25-1 and TRBJ2-5, with 8 bases lining up with TRBD2. V gave up 0 bases and J gave up 5 bases; unmatched junction bases: 8. Germline CDR1 reads MGHDK; CDR2 reads SYGVNS. This CDR3 has 16 amino acids. CDR3 amino acids: CASSEYNPGGTETQYF. The CDR3 DNA is TGTGCCAGCAGTGAATATAACCCGGGGGGGACGGAGACCCAGTACTTC. Drawing the rest from reference TRBV25-1 and TRBJ2-5, the complete variable domain is EADIYQTPRYLVIGTGKKITLECSQTMGHDKMYWYQQDPGMELHLIHYSYGVNSTEKGDLSSESTVSRIRTEHFPLTLESARPSHTSQYLCASSEYNPGGTETQYFGPGTRLLVL.

To note about this clone: Other DNA sequences in the sample encode the same CDR3. The chain links TRBV5-1 to TRBJ2-2, with TRBD2 matching 13 bases. The V gene's germline CDR1 is SGHRS and CDR2 YFSETQ. The trim removed 5 bases at V and 0 bases at J, leaving 4 bases unmatched. The CDR3 runs to 17 residues. CDR3 DNA sequence: TGCGCCAGCAGTCGTACTAGCGGGAGGGCGAACACCGGGGAGCTGTTTTTT. It specifies CASSRTSGRANTGELFF. Full variable domain (missing parts from reference TRBV5-1 and TRBJ2-2): KAGVTQTPRYLIKTRGQQVTLSCSPISGHRSVSWYQQTPGQGLQFLFEYFSETQRNKGNFPGRFSGRQFSNSRSEMNVSTLELGDSALYLCASSRTSGRANTGELFFGEGSRLTVL.